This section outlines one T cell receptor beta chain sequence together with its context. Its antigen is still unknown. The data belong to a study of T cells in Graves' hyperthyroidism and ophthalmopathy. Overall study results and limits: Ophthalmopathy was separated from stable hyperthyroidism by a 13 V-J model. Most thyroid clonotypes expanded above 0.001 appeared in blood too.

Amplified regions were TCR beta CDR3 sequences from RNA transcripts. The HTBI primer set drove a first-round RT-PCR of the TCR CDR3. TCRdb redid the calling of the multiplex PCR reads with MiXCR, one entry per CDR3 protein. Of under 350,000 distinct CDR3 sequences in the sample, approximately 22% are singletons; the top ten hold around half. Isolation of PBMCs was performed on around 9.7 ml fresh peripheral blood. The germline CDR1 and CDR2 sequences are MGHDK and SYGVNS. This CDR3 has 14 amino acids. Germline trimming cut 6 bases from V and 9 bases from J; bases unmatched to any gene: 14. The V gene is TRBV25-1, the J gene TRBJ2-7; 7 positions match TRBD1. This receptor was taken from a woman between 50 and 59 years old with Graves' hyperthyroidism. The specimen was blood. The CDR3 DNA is TGTGCCAGCAGCGAAGGACAGGTCTCCTCCGGGCAGTACTTC. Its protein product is CASSEGQVSSGQYF.